Given below is one TCR beta chain in context. These data are taken from a study of shared clonotypes between healthy human individuals. Every contributor of samples was a Caucasian grown-up residing in Nashville, Tennessee. Several immunoSEQ plates received, in even portions, the genomic DNA of each subset. Source study methods: ImmunoSEQ gave junction-only sequences without quality scores, so filtering differed. Assay: immunoSEQ multiplex PCR; the TCRdb copy retains only in-frame clones and omits some. V and J calls plus clone size are reproduced from that table; the DNA served to infer D and trimming. The repertoire holds about 1.5 million clones, with about 98% as singletons. The source is a man aged 25-40 years in good health. The sample taken for sequencing was naive CD4+ T cells sorted from blood. Subset denoted: CD45RA+ positively selected.

Here the CDR3 DNA reads TGCGCCAGCAGGGACTCCTCTTATGAGCAGTTCTTC. Translated: CASRDSSYEQFF. V and J are TRBV5-1 and TRBJ2-1, with TRBD2 as a possible D gene (5 bases). This CDR3 has 12 residues. Germline lookup yields CDR1 SGHRS and CDR2 YFSETQ. The V end lost 5 bases, the J end lost 8 bases, and 11 bases lay between the germline ends.